This is a list of T cell receptor beta chains from one sample in a study of blood T cells in healthy people across ages. TCRdb reprocessed the 5' RACE reads via MiXCR and lists one record per CDR3 protein. The data contain more than 650,000 distinct CDR3 sequences, about 24% of them singletons. The sequenced sample consisted of blood. These receptors came from a man between 65 and 79 years old in good health. Both conserved end residues are part of each CDR3. A D gene is named only where the DNA matches it firmly. Not every row has a clone size; where given, it reads once, few, many or a size class.

TRBJ2-5	TRBV4-1	.	16	.	CASSHPPGQTQETQYF	TGCGCCAGCAGCCACCCCCCAGGACAGACGCAAGAGACCCAGTACTTC
TRBJ1-1	TRBV28	.	12	TRBD1	CASSTGGPEAFF	TGTGCCAGCAGTACAGGGGGACCTGAAGCTTTCTTT
TRBJ1-1	TRBV28	.	14	.	CASSLPGGRGEAFF	TGTGCCAGCAGTTTGCCAGGCGGGAGGGGTGAAGCTTTCTTT
TRBJ1-1	TRBV20-1	few	12	.	CSANDRNTEAFF	TGCAGTGCTAATGATAGGAACACTGAAGCTTTCTTT
TRBJ2-2	TRBV20-1	few	16	.	CSARDVGGGRAGELFF	TGCAGTGCTAGAGACGTAGGTGGGGGTAGGGCCGGGGAGCTGTTTTTT
TRBJ1-3	TRBV6-6	.	14	.	CASSYSTKGNTIYF	TGTGCCAGCAGTTACTCCACCAAAGGAAACACCATATATTTT
TRBJ2-2	TRBV3-1	.	16	.	CASSQGFGADTGELFF	TGTGCCAGCAGCCAAGGGTTCGGGGCGGACACCGGGGAGCTGTTTTTT
TRBJ2-5	TRBV12-3/TRBV12-4	.	16	TRBD2	CASRERTSGTQETQYF	TGTGCCAGCAGAGAGCGCACTAGCGGGACTCAAGAGACCCAGTACTTC
TRBJ2-5	TRBV30	.	14	.	CAWSVNVRQETQYF	TGTGCCTGGAGTGTAAATGTGAGGCAAGAGACCCAGTACTTC
TRBJ1-5	TRBV24-1	few	13	.	CATSEQGDQPQHF	TGTGCCACCAGTGAACAGGGTGATCAGCCCCAGCATTTT
TRBJ1-6	TRBV20-1	few	14	TRBD1	CSARLDREDPPLHF	TGCAGTGCTAGATTGGACAGGGAGGACCCACCCCTCCACTTT
TRBJ2-5	TRBV2	few	14	.	CASTVWGGAETQYF	TGTGCCAGCACGGTTTGGGGTGGGGCGGAGACCCAGTACTTC
TRBJ2-3	TRBV3-1	.	17	TRBD2	CASSQGGSGGPRNTQYF	TGTGCCAGCAGCCAAGGGGGAAGCGGGGGGCCACGGAATACGCAGTATTTT
TRBJ1-2	TRBV9	.	14	TRBD1	CASSAPGQGHGYTF	TGTGCCAGCAGCGCTCCGGGACAGGGCCATGGCTACACCTTC
TRBJ2-3	TRBV5-1	few	13	.	CASSFVGGDTQYF	TGCGCCAGCAGTTTTGTTGGGGGGGATACGCAGTATTTT